Below, one T cell receptor (beta chain) is given with its context. Germline values: CDR1 SGHNT, CDR2 YYREEE (reference sequence). The CDR3 consists of 18 residues. Trimming pared 2 bases from V and 0 bases from J, leaving 18 bases between. The sample originates from a study of blood T cell repertoires in COVID-19. Only in-frame clones appear in the TCRdb table, and some are missing; sequencing was by immunoSEQ multiplex PCR. Altogether approximately 140,000 clones are present, 84% being singletons, with the ten largest covering roughly 9%. The chain is built from TRBV5-4 and TRBJ1-5, with D possibly being TRBD1 (5 bases). The receptor was derived from a woman at least 80 years old in a cohort sampled during active or convalescent COVID-19. The sample was peripheral blood. CDR3 nucleotides: TGTGCCAGCAGCTTTTCTCTCAGGGCTGATTATAGCAATCAGCCCCAGCATTTT. The encoded protein is CASSFSLRADYSNQPQHF.